The entry below describes one T cell receptor (beta chain). This specimen belongs to a study of shared clonotypes between healthy human individuals. It was CD45RO-negative cells, positively selected for CCR7, that made up naive CD8 cells, with terminally differentiated effector memory CD45RA+ cells excluded. Germline loops: CDR1 SGHAT, CDR2 FQNNGV. Trimming shortened V by 0 bases and J by 1 base, and 12 bases separated the two germline ends. The CDR3 runs to 16 residues. Sequencing used immunoSEQ multiplex PCR; TCRdb keeps in-frame clones, though not all of them. The sample lists about 680,000 clones, around 92% occurring once.

The chain recombines TRBV11-2 with TRBJ1-1; D is unresolved. The clonotype was recovered from a man under 40 in good health. Material for sequencing was naive CD8+ T cells sorted from blood. Written as DNA, the CDR3 is TGTGCCAGCAGCTTAGACGTATTTGAGGCGAACACTGAAGCTTTCTTT. It yields the protein CASSLDVFEANTEAFF.